Listed here is a single T cell receptor beta chain. The protocol was immunoSEQ multiplex PCR, while the TCRdb copy is restricted to in-frame clones and leaves out a portion. The top ten hold more than 0.3% of the sample, which has over 80,000 clones, roughly 96% seen once. The data were obtained in a study of technical replicates of blood from a handful of donors. The CDR3 extends over 12 amino acids. CDR1 and CDR2 (germline): GTSNPN, SVGIG (reference sequence). Trimming stripped 2 bases from V and 2 bases from J, with 7 bases between. The receptor was derived from a human donor in good health. Input material: T cells isolated from PBMCs. This chain connects TRBV30 to TRBJ2-7, with D unclear. The CDR3 bases are TGTGCCTGGAGTCCCCGTCCCTACGAGCAGTACTTC. Translation gives CAWSPRPYEQYF. The full variable domain, its missing parts supplied by reference TRBV30 and TRBJ2-7, is SQTIHQWPATLVQPVGSPLSLECTVEGTSNPNLYWYRQAAGRGLQLLFYSVGIGQISSEVPQNLSASRPQDRQFILSSKKLLLSDSGFYLCAWSPRPYEQYFGPGTRLTVT.